This T cell receptor beta chain was documented in a study of Ad26.COV2.S vaccination and SARS-CoV-2 variants. Study-level information: Ad26.COV2.S, an intramuscular injection, was given once or twice 56 days apart.

This sample's treatment: roughly 18 received Ad26.COV2.S at low or high dose, single or two shots; a few received placebo; per-sample allocation not given. Samples were taken on day 63 after the first vaccine or placebo injection. As concerns this clone: The antigen remains unidentified.

Some clones are missing from TCRdb's copy, which holds only in-frame ones; the method was immunoSEQ multiplex PCR. Of around 450,000 clones listed, around 87% were seen once; the top ten hold 3.6%. Germline-derived CDR1 and CDR2 are LNHDA and SQIVND (reference sequence). The CDR3 has 14 amino acids. Germline trimming cut 4 bases from V and 4 bases from J; bases unmatched to any gene: 4. Study outcomes and limitations: Reportedly, spike-specific CD8+ and CD4+ T cell responses achieved substantial breadth once vaccination had taken place.

Sequencing used peripheral blood, obtained in a trial of Ad26.COV2.S vaccine versus placebo. The genes are TRBV19 and TRBJ1-5; 7 bases match TRBD1. The sequence derives from a person between 18 and 65 years old who received the Ad26.COV2.S COVID-19 vaccine or a placebo. CDR3 sequence: CASSSGTANQPQHF. The CDR3 nucleotides read TGTGCCAGTAGTAGTGGGACAGCTAATCAGCCCCAGCATTTT.